This record concerns one TCR beta chain sequence. Unmatched junction bases numbered 10, after V lost 0 bases and J lost 4 bases. Germline lookup yields CDR1 SGDLS and CDR2 YYNGEE. CDR3 length: 17 residues. Original processing notes: Reference gene primers were amplified, and this amplification served to estimate nucleated cell counts. Sequencing used immunoSEQ multiplex PCR; TCRdb keeps in-frame clones, though not all of them. The V and J calls and clone size are taken from that table; D and trimming were inferred from the DNA. The table shows approximately 240,000 clones, with approximately 91% occurring only once. The sample originates from a study of blood T cell repertoires in COVID-19.

The sample was peripheral blood. The receptor was isolated from a woman aged 40 to 50 who had recovered from COVID-19. The chain employs TRBV9 and TRBJ2-5; TRBD2 matches at 9 bases. The CDR3 coding sequence is TGTGCCAGCAGCGTAGAAGATAGCGGGAGTTTTCGAGAGACCCAGTACTTC. It yields the protein CASSVEDSGSFRETQYF.